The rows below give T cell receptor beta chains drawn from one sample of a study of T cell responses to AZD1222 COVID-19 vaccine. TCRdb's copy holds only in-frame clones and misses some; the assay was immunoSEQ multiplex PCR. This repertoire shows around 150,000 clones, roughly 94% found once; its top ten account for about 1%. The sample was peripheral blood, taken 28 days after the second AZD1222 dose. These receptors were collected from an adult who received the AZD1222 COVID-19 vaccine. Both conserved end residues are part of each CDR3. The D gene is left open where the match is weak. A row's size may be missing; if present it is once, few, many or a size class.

cdr3_nt: TGTGCCAGCAGTCCCGCGGCGGTGACCTACGAGCAGTACTTC; cdr3_aa: CASSPAAVTYEQYF; clone_size: .; j_call: TRBJ2-7; v_call: TRBV6-5; d_call: .
cdr3_nt: TGTGCCAGCAGTGAAGTCGGACAGCACCTGGGCTATGGCTACACCTTC; cdr3_aa: CASSEVGQHLGYGYTF; clone_size: .; j_call: TRBJ1-2; v_call: TRBV6-1; d_call: .
cdr3_nt: TGTGCCAGCTCACCACCGAAAGTCAGGACCACTGAAGCTTTCTTT; cdr3_aa: CASSPPKVRTTEAFF; clone_size: .; j_call: TRBJ1-1; v_call: TRBV18; d_call: .
cdr3_nt: TGCAGCGTTGAAGCACGACTTAACACTGAAGCTTTCTTT; cdr3_aa: CSVEARLNTEAFF; clone_size: .; j_call: TRBJ1-1; v_call: TRBV29-1; d_call: .
cdr3_nt: TGTGCCAGCAGGGTCGACCGGGCCCGGTCAAATGAAAAACTGTTTTTT; cdr3_aa: CASRVDRARSNEKLFF; clone_size: .; j_call: TRBJ1-4; v_call: TRBV2; d_call: .
cdr3_nt: TGTGCCAGTAGTGCCCGAACAACTGAAGCTTTCTTT; cdr3_aa: CASSARTTEAFF; clone_size: .; j_call: TRBJ1-1; v_call: TRBV19; d_call: .
cdr3_nt: TGTGCCAGCACCGGAACGACAGGGGGCACCGGGGAGCTGTTTTTT; cdr3_aa: CASTGTTGGTGELFF; clone_size: .; j_call: TRBJ2-2; v_call: TRBV25-1; d_call: TRBD1
cdr3_nt: TGTGCCACCAGCGGCCTTACAGATACGCAGTATTTT; cdr3_aa: CATSGLTDTQYF; clone_size: .; j_call: TRBJ2-3; v_call: TRBV15; d_call: .
cdr3_nt: TGTGCCAGCAGTGAATACGGCGGCATATATTTT; cdr3_aa: CASSEYGGIYF; clone_size: .; j_call: TRBJ1-3; v_call: TRBV6-1; d_call: .
cdr3_nt: TGCGCCAGCAGCTTGGTCGGATCCTACGAGCAGTACTTC; cdr3_aa: CASSLVGSYEQYF; clone_size: .; j_call: TRBJ2-7; v_call: TRBV5-1; d_call: .
cdr3_nt: TGTGCCAGCAGCCTGGAAGCCGATCAGCCCCAGCATTTT; cdr3_aa: CASSLEADQPQHF; clone_size: .; j_call: TRBJ1-5; v_call: TRBV7-6; d_call: .
cdr3_nt: TGTGCCAGCAGTACAGGGGGCTGGTATGGCTACACCTTC; cdr3_aa: CASSTGGWYGYTF; clone_size: .; j_call: TRBJ1-2; v_call: TRBV28; d_call: TRBD1
cdr3_nt: TGTGCCAGCTCACCTCTGGCGGACCTACAAGAGACCCAGTACTTC; cdr3_aa: CASSPLADLQETQYF; clone_size: .; j_call: TRBJ2-5; v_call: TRBV18; d_call: .
cdr3_nt: TGTGCCAGCAGCTCAGGGACCCAGTACTTC; cdr3_aa: CASSSGTQYF; clone_size: .; j_call: TRBJ2-5; v_call: TRBV7-9; d_call: .
cdr3_nt: TGTGCCAGCAGCTTGGGGTCTTCCTATGGCTACACCTTC; cdr3_aa: CASSLGSSYGYTF; clone_size: .; j_call: TRBJ1-2; v_call: TRBV5-6; d_call: .
cdr3_nt: TGTGCCAGCAGCCAATATCAGGGGGTAGTTCAGCCCCAGCATTTT; cdr3_aa: CASSQYQGVVQPQHF; clone_size: .; j_call: TRBJ1-5; v_call: TRBV5-5; d_call: TRBD1
cdr3_nt: TGTGCCAGCAGCAAAGGGGACTGCTACAATCAGCCCCAGCATTTT; cdr3_aa: CASSKGDCYNQPQHF; clone_size: .; j_call: TRBJ1-5; v_call: TRBV21-1; d_call: .
cdr3_nt: TGTGCCAGCAGAGGACAGGGGGACTATGGCTACACCTTC; cdr3_aa: CASRGQGDYGYTF; clone_size: .; j_call: TRBJ1-2; v_call: TRBV6-4; d_call: TRBD1
cdr3_nt: TGTGCCAGCAGTGAATCTATTCGGGGGGATGGCTACACCTTC; cdr3_aa: CASSESIRGDGYTF; clone_size: .; j_call: TRBJ1-2; v_call: TRBV6-1; d_call: .
cdr3_nt: TGTGCCAGCAGCCCAGGGGCAGAGATGAACACTGAAGCTTTCTTT; cdr3_aa: CASSPGAEMNTEAFF; clone_size: .; j_call: TRBJ1-1; v_call: TRBV7-9; d_call: .
cdr3_nt: TGTGCCAGTAGTATTGCTTCGAACACTGAAGCTTTCTTT; cdr3_aa: CASSIASNTEAFF; clone_size: .; j_call: TRBJ1-1; v_call: TRBV19; d_call: .
cdr3_nt: TGTGCCAGCAGCGGCTCTAGCGGTACGCAGTATTTT; cdr3_aa: CASSGSSGTQYF; clone_size: .; j_call: TRBJ2-3; v_call: TRBV7-8; d_call: TRBD2
cdr3_nt: TGTGCCAGCAGTATGGGGCGGGGGGGATTAGATACGCAGTATTTT; cdr3_aa: CASSMGRGGLDTQYF; clone_size: once; j_call: TRBJ2-3; v_call: TRBV6-5; d_call: TRBD2
cdr3_nt: TGTGCCAGCAGTCTCAGTATGGTCGGGGAGCTGTTTTTT; cdr3_aa: CASSLSMVGELFF; clone_size: .; j_call: TRBJ2-2; v_call: TRBV6-5; d_call: .
cdr3_nt: TGTGCCAGCAGTTACCGCGGCCTAGCGGGGGGTTCGGGCACAGATACGCAGTATTTT; cdr3_aa: CASSYRGLAGGSGTDTQYF; clone_size: once; j_call: TRBJ2-3; v_call: TRBV6-2/TRBV6-3; d_call: TRBD2
cdr3_nt: TGTGCCAGCAGTCTTACGGGGGGCCTCCAAGAGACCCAGTACTTC; cdr3_aa: CASSLTGGLQETQYF; clone_size: .; j_call: TRBJ2-5; v_call: TRBV11-2; d_call: .
cdr3_nt: TGTGCCAGCAGCGTGGACGGGTATAATTCACCCCTCCACTTT; cdr3_aa: CASSVDGYNSPLHF; clone_size: .; j_call: TRBJ1-6; v_call: TRBV9; d_call: .
cdr3_nt: TGTGCCAGCAGCTTGGGGGCAACTAATGAAAAACTGTTTTTT; cdr3_aa: CASSLGATNEKLFF; clone_size: .; j_call: TRBJ1-4; v_call: TRBV13; d_call: .
cdr3_nt: TGCGCCAGCAGCCAAAGCGGGAGCGCTGAAGCTTTCTTT; cdr3_aa: CASSQSGSAEAFF; clone_size: .; j_call: TRBJ1-1; v_call: TRBV4-1; d_call: .
cdr3_nt: TGTGCCAGCTCACAACCCATCGGAGGATTTAGCGGCTACACCTTC; cdr3_aa: CASSQPIGGFSGYTF; clone_size: .; j_call: TRBJ1-2; v_call: TRBV18; d_call: .
cdr3_nt: TGTGCCAGCAGTGCCTCGACGGAGGCAAATTCACCCCTCCACTTT; cdr3_aa: CASSASTEANSPLHF; clone_size: .; j_call: TRBJ1-6; v_call: TRBV27; d_call: .
cdr3_nt: TGCAGTGCTAGTTTAATCCCCTATGGCTACACCTTC; cdr3_aa: CSASLIPYGYTF; clone_size: .; j_call: TRBJ1-2; v_call: TRBV20-1; d_call: .
cdr3_nt: TGTGCCAGCAGTGAAGCGCTTTTGGCGGGGTATGGCTACACCTTC; cdr3_aa: CASSEALLAGYGYTF; clone_size: .; j_call: TRBJ1-2; v_call: TRBV2; d_call: .
cdr3_nt: TGCAGCGTTGAACGGCCGGGGGTGAGCCAGTACTTC; cdr3_aa: CSVERPGVSQYF; clone_size: .; j_call: TRBJ2-5; v_call: TRBV29-1; d_call: .
cdr3_nt: TGTGCCAGCAGCCTCCACCGGGACAGGGGGGATGAGCAGTTCTTC; cdr3_aa: CASSLHRDRGDEQFF; clone_size: .; j_call: TRBJ2-1; v_call: TRBV3-1/TRBV3-2; d_call: TRBD1
cdr3_nt: TGTGCCAGCAGGCGAACAGGGACAAACACTGAAGCTTTCTTT; cdr3_aa: CASRRTGTNTEAFF; clone_size: .; j_call: TRBJ1-1; v_call: TRBV27; d_call: .
cdr3_nt: TGTGCCAGCAGTCATTCCGGGACAGGGATTCGGAATTCACCCCTCCACTTT; cdr3_aa: CASSHSGTGIRNSPLHF; clone_size: .; j_call: TRBJ1-6; v_call: TRBV7-9; d_call: TRBD1
cdr3_nt: TGTGCCAGCAGCCAACTTAGCGGGTACAAAAACATTCAGTACTTC; cdr3_aa: CASSQLSGYKNIQYF; clone_size: .; j_call: TRBJ2-4; v_call: TRBV3-1/TRBV3-2; d_call: TRBD2
cdr3_nt: TGTGCCACCAGCTCAGGGGGCCGGTACGAGCAGTACTTC; cdr3_aa: CATSSGGRYEQYF; clone_size: .; j_call: TRBJ2-7; v_call: TRBV10-3; d_call: TRBD1
cdr3_nt: TGCGCCAGCAGCCACCCCGGACAGGGCTTGGCCCTGTTTTTT; cdr3_aa: CASSHPGQGLALFF; clone_size: .; j_call: TRBJ1-4; v_call: TRBV4-1; d_call: TRBD1
cdr3_nt: TGTGCCAGCAGCGATGGACAGGGCAACGAGCAGTACTTC; cdr3_aa: CASSDGQGNEQYF; clone_size: .; j_call: TRBJ2-7; v_call: TRBV9; d_call: TRBD1
cdr3_nt: TGTGCCAGCAGCGCTGGGTCTGGCACTAGCACAGATACGCAGTATTTT; cdr3_aa: CASSAGSGTSTDTQYF; clone_size: .; j_call: TRBJ2-3; v_call: TRBV27; d_call: .
cdr3_nt: TGTGCCAGCTCAACCGACAGATTGAACACTGAAGCTTTCTTT; cdr3_aa: CASSTDRLNTEAFF; clone_size: .; j_call: TRBJ1-1; v_call: TRBV18; d_call: .
cdr3_nt: TGTGCCAGCAGGTACGCTCAGGGGGCCTCCTATGGCTACACCTTC; cdr3_aa: CASRYAQGASYGYTF; clone_size: .; j_call: TRBJ1-2; v_call: TRBV5-5; d_call: TRBD1
cdr3_nt: TGTGCCAGTAGTATGGTTAGGCGGACCGCCGATCAGCCCCAGCATTTT; cdr3_aa: CASSMVRRTADQPQHF; clone_size: .; j_call: TRBJ1-5; v_call: TRBV19; d_call: .
cdr3_nt: TGTGCCAGCAGCCAAGAGGCCCCAGGTATGGATGAGCAGTTCTTC; cdr3_aa: CASSQEAPGMDEQFF; clone_size: .; j_call: TRBJ2-1; v_call: TRBV3-1/TRBV3-2; d_call: .
cdr3_nt: TGTGCCAGCGGACAGGGTTCCCACTATGGCTACACCTTC; cdr3_aa: CASGQGSHYGYTF; clone_size: .; j_call: TRBJ1-2; v_call: TRBV6-5; d_call: TRBD1